One sample yielded the 30 T cell receptor beta chains listed below, sequenced in a study of regulatory T cells in long-lasting Graves disease. Time point denoted: newly diagnosed GD, antithyroid drugs for less than 3 months. The authors made the TCR library using RNA they extracted from PBMCs. Library construction for TCR beta used iRepertoire HTBI primers and Arm-PCR of CDR3 regions. TCRdb called the multiplex PCR reads again in MiXCR, with one record for every CDR3 protein. The sample lists 300,000 to 400,000 distinct CDR3 sequences; under 20% were seen once. The specimen was peripheral blood mononuclear cells (PBMCs), collected at new diagnosis, from a patient treated with antithyroid drugs. These receptor sequences come from a female donor with Graves disease.

The chain uses TRBV7-3 and TRBJ2-3, with D possibly TRBD2 on 5 matching bases. The CDR3 loop spans 13 amino acids. V was cut by 4 bases and J by 5 bases, with 10 bases left in between. Germline CDR1 is SGHTA and CDR2 is FQGTGA. DNA for the CDR3: TGTGCCAGCAGCTCGGGGTCACAAGATACGCAGTATTTT. Its translation is CASSSGSQDTQYF.

This clonotype was seen a handful of times. The chain carries TRBV7-9 and TRBJ2-1; D gene uncertain. V lost 2 bases and J lost 8, with 7 bases in between. The CDR3 has 12 amino acids. Per the germline V gene, CDR1 is SEHNR and CDR2 is FQNEAQ (reference sequence). The CDR3 here is CASSLLLDEQFF. The DNA of the CDR3 is TGTGCCAGCAGCTTACTTCTGGATGAGCAGTTCTTC.

V usage is TRBV2 and J usage is TRBJ2-5; D possibly uses TRBD1 or TRBD2 (5 bases each). The CDR3 is made up of 12 amino acids. Looked up from germline, CDR1 is SNHLY and CDR2 is FYNNEI. With 6 bases removed from V and 5 bases from J, the gap between germline ends came to 10 bases. The CDR3 reads CASRRGAETQYF. As DNA, the CDR3 is TGTGCCAGCAGGCGAGGGGCTGAGACCCAGTACTTC.

This clonotype occurred many times. V is TRBV6-1 and J is TRBJ2-3, with a tentative D call TRBD2 (6 bases). Trimming pared 2 bases from V and 5 bases from J, leaving 20 bases between. Germline lookup yields CDR1 MNHNS and CDR2 SASEGT. This CDR3 comprises 17 residues. For the CDR3, the DNA is TGTGCCAGCAGTGAATATTCGGGACTGGTGATAGGAGATACGCAGTATTTT. Translating it yields CASSEYSGLVIGDTQYF.

At least ten counts were recorded for this clonotype. V gene TRBV6-1 combines with J gene TRBJ1-2; D gene unclear. CDR1 and CDR2 from the germline V gene are MNHNS and SASEGT. The CDR3 is 13 residues long. The V and J ends lost 6 bases and 3 bases respectively, with 11 bases between them. The CDR3 sequence is CASREREYYGYTF. CDR3 DNA: TGTGCCAGCAGAGAGAGAGAATACTATGGCTACACCTTC.

This clonotype was observed at least ten times. J is TRBJ1-2 and V is TRBV5-5; 7 nucleotides agree with TRBD1. CDR3 length equals 15 residues. J was trimmed by 2 bases and V by 4 bases; bases with no gene match: 8. Germline V gene data show CDR1 as SGHKS and CDR2 as YYEKEE (reference sequence). The DNA of the CDR3 is TGTGCCAGCAGCCTTACAACGACAGGGAACTATGGCTACACCTTC. It is translated as CASSLTTTGNYGYTF.

The chain recombines TRBV19 with TRBJ2-7; 8 bases are a match to TRBD1. The length of the CDR3 is 14 residues. The germline gives CDR1 LNHDA, CDR2 SQIVND (reference sequence). Trimming at V came to 2 bases and at J to 3 bases, leaving 3 bases not matched to a gene. As DNA, the CDR3 is TGTGCCAGTAGTATACAGGGGGCGATCTACGAGCAGTACTTC. This sequence encodes CASSIQGAIYEQYF.

This clonotype was counted at least ten times. The V call is TRBV20-1, the J call TRBJ1-2; D perhaps matches TRBD1 (5 bases). The CDR3 consists of 14 residues. The germline V and J ends were trimmed by 1 base and 8 bases, with 17 bases remaining between them. Germline V gene data show CDR1 as DFQATT and CDR2 as SNEGSKA (reference sequence). The DNA for the CDR3 is TGCAGTGCTAGAGGCCCCCGGGGGTGGTGGGGCTACACCTTC. The encoded protein is CSARGPRGWWGYTF.

This clonotype was counted between two and nine times. J is TRBJ1-2 and V is TRBV29-1; D is unclear. The CDR3 is made up of 12 amino acids. Trimming took 3 bases from V and 5 from J, leaving 10 bases between them. Germline V gives CDR1 SQVTM, CDR2 ANQGSEA. The CDR3 bases are TGCAGCGTTGACGGACTCCTTTATGGCTACACCTTC. It codes for CSVDGLLYGYTF.

This clonotype was seen repeatedly, ten times or more. The V gene is TRBV2, the J gene TRBJ2-7; D may correspond to TRBD1 or TRBD2 (6 bases each). CDR1 and CDR2 from the germline V gene are SNHLY and FYNNEI. Trimming removed 7 bases at V and 2 bases at J, with 15 bases between. CDR3 length equals 14 residues. The CDR3 reads CASTVEEGAYEQYF. Here the CDR3 DNA reads TGTGCCAGCACCGTAGAGGAGGGGGCCTACGAGCAGTACTTC.

The chain recombines TRBV5-1 with TRBJ2-7; D gene unclear. This CDR3 is built from 15 residues. Per the germline V gene, CDR1 is SGHRS and CDR2 is YFSETQ. The ends were cut back, 4 bases at V and 6 bases at J, with 20 bases in the middle. CDR3 protein: CASSPDPRVPLEQYF. DNA of the CDR3: TGCGCCAGCAGCCCCGACCCTAGAGTTCCCCTCGAGCAGTACTTC.

This clonotype was counted once. The chain is built from TRBV10-2 and TRBJ2-5; D is unresolved. The CDR3 is 11 amino acids. Germline CDR1 reads WSHSY; CDR2 reads SAAADI. V lost 2 bases to trimming and J lost 7 bases, with 5 bases between them. CDR3 nucleotides: TGCGCCAGCAGTGAGAAGGGGACCCAGTACTTC. It codes for CASSEKGTQYF.

This clonotype was recorded at least ten times. J is TRBJ2-1 and V is TRBV5-1; D remains unclear. The germline gives CDR1 SGHRS, CDR2 YFSETQ. V lost 0 bases to trimming and J lost 2 bases, with 9 bases between them. The CDR3 totals 15 residues. The CDR3 spells CASSLAVRPYNEQFF. The CDR3 DNA sequence: TGCGCCAGCAGCTTGGCGGTTCGCCCCTACAATGAGCAGTTCTTC. Combining the CDR3 with reference TRBV5-1 and TRBJ2-1 gives the whole variable domain KAGVTQTPRYLIKTRGQQVTLSCSPISGHRSVSWYQQTPGQGLQFLFEYFSETQRNKGNFPGRFSGRQFSNSRSEMNVSTLELGDSALYLCASSLAVRPYNEQFFGPGTRLTVL.

Remarks on this clonotype: One end of the junction is discordant with germline, which a read error may explain. The rearrangement joins TRBV28 to TRBJ1-1; possible D gene TRBD1, 5 bases. The CDR3 sequence is 13 residues long. CDR1 is MDHEN and CDR2 is SYDVKM in the germline V gene. CDR3 loop: CASSLVGRPEAFF. The CDR3 nucleotides read TGTGCCAGCAGCTTAGTGGGGCGACCTGAAGCCTTCTTT.

This clonotype was observed a few times. The rearrangement joins TRBV19 to TRBJ2-7; TRBD1 might be the D (6 bases). There are 15 residues in the CDR3. Deletions cut 7 bases from V and 3 bases from J, with 19 bases between. CDR1 is LNHDA, CDR2 SQIVND, per germline (reference sequence). The CDR3 DNA is TGTGCCAGTAAAATAGACCGGGACACCGGCTACGAGCAGTACTTC. It is translated as CASKIDRDTGYEQYF.

This clonotype has a count of ten or more. The CDR3 loop reads CASSPAGNEQFF. CDR3 DNA sequence: TGCGCCAGCAGCCCGGCGGGCAATGAGCAGTTCTTC. The chain couples TRBV5-1 to TRBJ2-1; tentatively, D is TRBD2 (5 bases). This CDR3 contains 12 residues. Germline CDR1 reads SGHRS; CDR2 reads YFSETQ. Trimming removed 4 bases from V and 6 bases from J, with 8 bases in between.

This clonotype was counted a few times. The V call is TRBV5-6, the J call TRBJ1-2, with D possibly matching TRBD1 (5 bases). V lost 4 bases and J 4 bases, leaving 11 bases between the germline ends. Germline CDR1 and CDR2: SGHDT and YYEEEE. This CDR3 has 13 amino acids. CDR3 sequence (DNA): TGTGCCAGCAGCAACCGGGACGGCTATGGCTACACCTTC. It encodes CASSNRDGYGYTF.

In this sample, this clonotype turned up a few times. CDR3 amino acids: CASSVATSVNEQFF. CDR3 DNA: TGTGCCAGCAGCGTAGCAACTAGCGTCAATGAGCAGTTCTTC. V is TRBV9 and J is TRBJ2-1, with TRBD2 matching 7 bases. Germline lookup yields CDR1 SGDLS and CDR2 YYNGEE. The V and J ends lost 0 bases and 6 bases, in that order; junction bases with no gene match: 3. The CDR3 loop spans 14 amino acids.

In its sample, this clonotype was seen many times. This chain joins TRBV20-1 and TRBJ1-1, with D uncertain. Germline CDR1 DFQATT, CDR2 SNEGSKA (reference sequence). Trimming shortened V by 3 bases and J by 11 bases, and 16 bases separated the two germline ends. The CDR3 covers 12 residues. The CDR3 DNA sequence: TGCAGTGCTAGGCTTGATTGGGAGGCGGCTTTCTTT. Translation: CSARLDWEAAFF.

DNA for the CDR3: TGTGCCAGCACAGTAACAGGCGGCTCCTACGAGCAGTACTTC. Translating gives CASTVTGGSYEQYF. The V call is TRBV6-1, the J call TRBJ2-7; a weak D match, TRBD1 (5 bases). Trimming pared 7 bases from V and 0 bases from J, leaving 13 bases between. The germline CDR1 and CDR2 sequences are MNHNS and SASEGT. CDR3 length: 14 residues.

This clonotype appeared a few times. This chain links TRBV29-1 with TRBJ1-2; the match to TRBD1 covers 12 bases. The CDR3 contains 16 residues. CDR1 is SQVTM and CDR2 is ANQGSEA in the germline V gene. The V gene end was trimmed by 3 bases and the J gene end by 4 bases; junction bases not matched to a gene: 9. DNA for the CDR3: TGCAGCGTTGACAGGGGACAGGGGGCTGGAGGCTATGGCTACACCTTC. Translated, it gives CSVDRGQGAGGYGYTF.

This clonotype turned up a few times. This sequence joins TRBV7-9 and TRBJ2-7; D is tentatively TRBD1 or TRBD2 (7 bases each). V shed 3 bases and J shed 1 base, with 16 bases lying between them. Per the germline V gene, CDR1 is SEHNR and CDR2 is FQNEAQ (reference sequence). The CDR3 runs 16 residues. Written as DNA, the CDR3 is TGTGCCAGCAGCTTCTCGGCAGGGGGGGATTCCTACGAGCAGTACTTC. It encodes CASSFSAGGDSYEQYF.

This clonotype was seen many times. This sequence joins TRBV7-2 and TRBJ1-3, with D perhaps TRBD1 (6 bases). The CDR3 totals 15 residues. Germline V gives CDR1 SGHTA, CDR2 FQGNSA. Trimming stripped 0 bases from V and 3 bases from J, with 9 bases between. The CDR3 DNA follows: TGTGCCAGCAGCTTAGCGGGCAGGGGTGGAAACACCATATATTTT. Translating it yields CASSLAGRGGNTIYF.

This clonotype was seen ten or more times. This chain links TRBV28 with TRBJ1-5; the D is unclear. This CDR3 spans 13 amino acids. Per the germline V gene, CDR1 is MDHEN and CDR2 is SYDVKM. The V and J ends lost 2 bases and 9 bases respectively, with 11 bases between them. CDR3 nucleotides: TGTGCCAGCAGTTTAAATTTCGGATCGCCCCAGCATTTT. Translation: CASSLNFGSPQHF.

This clonotype has ten or more counts. The V call is TRBV5-6, the J call TRBJ2-3, with a tentative D call TRBD2 (6 bases). CDR1 and CDR2 (germline): SGHDT, YYEEEE. V lost 2 bases to trimming and J lost 4 bases, with 14 bases between them. The CDR3 is 15 amino acids. The CDR3: CASSFFRSGADTQYF. CDR3 DNA sequence: TGTGCCAGCAGCTTCTTCAGGTCGGGGGCAGATACGCAGTATTTT.

This clonotype has at least ten counts. The chain combines TRBV28 with TRBJ1-2; TRBD1 might be the D (6 bases). The germline V gene encodes CDR1 MDHEN and CDR2 SYDVKM. V was clipped by 2 bases and J by 3 bases, with 10 bases between them. The length of the CDR3 is 14 residues. The CDR3 nucleotides are TGTGCCAGCAGTTTACGGGGGCGGGACTATGGCTACACCTTC. Protein: CASSLRGRDYGYTF.

About this clonotype: A much larger clone sits a single nucleotide away, making a read error possible. V usage is TRBV2 and J usage is TRBJ2-5; D ambiguous. V lost 6 bases and J 3 bases, leaving 17 bases between the germline ends. In germline, CDR1 is SNHLY, CDR2 FYNNEI. The CDR3 extends over 15 amino acids. The CDR3: CASSRWCPPKETQYF. Written as DNA, the CDR3 is TGTGCCAGCAGCCGATGGTGCCCTCCTAAAGAGACCCAGTACTTC.

This chain uses TRBV5-1 with TRBJ2-7, with TRBD1 matching 9 bases. V was clipped by 5 bases and J by 5 bases; unmatched bases: 8. The CDR3 runs to 14 residues. Germline CDR1 and CDR2: SGHRS and YFSETQ. CDR3 loop: CASRQQGAAHEQYF. For the CDR3, the DNA is TGCGCCAGCAGGCAACAGGGGGCGGCACACGAGCAGTACTTC.

This clonotype turned up a few times. This rearrangement joins TRBV9 to TRBJ2-6, with D possibly matching TRBD1 (6 bases). The germline V and J ends were trimmed by 4 bases and 0 bases, with 17 bases remaining between them. CDR1 and CDR2 (germline): SGDLS, YYNGEE. The CDR3 contains 18 residues. The CDR3 nucleotides are TGTGCCAGCAGCTTGACAGGTTCTACTTTCTCTGGGGCCAACGTCCTGACTTTC. Protein product: CASSLTGSTFSGANVLTF.

The CDR3 DNA reads TGTGCCAGCCTGGGAGGGACCTACAATGAGCAGTTCTTC. It specifies CASLGGTYNEQFF. The V and J genes are TRBV18 and TRBJ2-1; 7 bases fit TRBD2. The V gene end was trimmed by 8 bases and the J gene end by 2 bases; junction bases not matched to a gene: 3. The CDR3 is made up of 13 amino acids. Germline V gene data show CDR1 as KGHSH and CDR2 as LQKENI.